This T cell receptor (beta chain) was obtained from a study of T cells in women clearing cervical HPV infection. Study-level information: Women with histologically confirmed HPV16-related CIN3 or worse, 2 with invasive cancer, served as cases.

Each participant carried one incident cervical HPV16 infection only. Repertoires were generated with immunoSEQ multiplex PCR, while TCRdb's copy carries only in-frame clones and drops some. The specimen's table records about 25,000 clones. Study conclusions and caveats: CIN3+ cases had significantly higher TCR repertoire richness than controls, but evenness did not differ. Timing of associations relative to infection is unclear; T-cell subsets were not isolated.

The ends were cut back, 2 bases at V and 4 bases at J, with 9 bases in the middle. This CDR3 contains 12 residues. CDR1 and CDR2 (germline): GTSNPN, SVGIG (reference sequence). On this clone: Its antigen is currently unknown. Read coverage stops 3 residues before the CDR3 terminus; the germline J gene supplies the remainder.

This clonotype originated in a woman aged 18 to 69 with a cervical HPV16 infection that either progressed to CIN3+ or cleared (not recorded which). The chain links TRBV30 to TRBJ2-7; no definite D call. Source material: blood buffy coat. CDR3 amino acids: CAWSQALYEQYF. CDR3 bases read: TGTGCCTGGAGTCAAGCGTTGTACGAG.